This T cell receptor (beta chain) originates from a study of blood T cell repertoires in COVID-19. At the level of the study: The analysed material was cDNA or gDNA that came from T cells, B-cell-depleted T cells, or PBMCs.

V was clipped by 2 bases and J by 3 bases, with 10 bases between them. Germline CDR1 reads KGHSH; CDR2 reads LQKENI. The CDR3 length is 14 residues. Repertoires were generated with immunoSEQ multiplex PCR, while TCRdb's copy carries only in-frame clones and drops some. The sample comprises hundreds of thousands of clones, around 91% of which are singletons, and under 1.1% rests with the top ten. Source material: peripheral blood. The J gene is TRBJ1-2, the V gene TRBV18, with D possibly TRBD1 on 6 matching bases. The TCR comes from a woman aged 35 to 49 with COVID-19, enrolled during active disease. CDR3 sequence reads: CASSPAAGDYGYTF. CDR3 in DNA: TGTGCCAGCTCACCAGCCGCAGGGGACTATGGCTACACCTTC.